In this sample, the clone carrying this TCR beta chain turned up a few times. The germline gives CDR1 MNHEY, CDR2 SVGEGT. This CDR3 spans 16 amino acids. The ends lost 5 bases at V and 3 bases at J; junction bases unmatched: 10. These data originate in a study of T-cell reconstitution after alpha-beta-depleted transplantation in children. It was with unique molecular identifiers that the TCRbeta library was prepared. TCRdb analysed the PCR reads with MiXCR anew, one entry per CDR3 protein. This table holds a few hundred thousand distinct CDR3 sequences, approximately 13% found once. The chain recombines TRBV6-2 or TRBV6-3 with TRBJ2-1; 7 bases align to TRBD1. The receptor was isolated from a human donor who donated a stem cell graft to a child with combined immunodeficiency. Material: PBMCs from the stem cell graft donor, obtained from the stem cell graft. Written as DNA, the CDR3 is TGTGCCAGCAGTAAAAAGGACAGGAAGCTCTACAATGAGCAGTTCTTC. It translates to CASSKKDRKLYNEQFF.